The 14 T cell receptor beta chains given below trace back to one sample, sequenced in a study of graft-versus-host responses after intestinal transplantation. Which antigens these TCRs recognize remains unknown. Libraries were prepared by immunoSEQ multiplex PCR; TCRdb keeps only in-frame clonotypes and omits some of them. The data hold roughly 75,000 clones, with 75% to 95% observed a single time. The sample was unstimulated CD4+ T cells sorted from spleen or lymph node cells, taken before intestinal transplant. The receptor source for this set is a human donor who received an intestinal transplant.

The CDR3 reads CASSLGWGGAAEAFF. DNA of the CDR3: TGTGCCAGCAGCTTAGGATGGGGTGGGGCAGCTGAAGCTTTCTTT. The chain is built from TRBV11-2 and TRBJ1-1; D might be TRBD1 (5 bases). The CDR3 consists of 15 residues. The ends were cut back, 1 base at V and 6 bases at J, with 15 bases in the middle. The germline V gene encodes CDR1 SGHAT and CDR2 FQNNGV.

This chain connects TRBV19 to TRBJ1-3; 7 nucleotides agree with TRBD1. V trimming: 1 base; J trimming: 2 bases; junction bases outside the gene matches: 2. Germline loops: CDR1 LNHDA, CDR2 SQIVND (reference sequence). This CDR3 is 15 amino acids long. The CDR3 DNA follows: TGTGCCAGTAGTATAGGACAGGGCCCTGGAAACACCATATATTTT. The encoded protein is CASSIGQGPGNTIYF.

The chain links TRBV4-3 to TRBJ2-4; 7 nucleotides line up with TRBD1. The germline V gene encodes CDR1 LGHNA and CDR2 YSLEER. V trimming: 4 bases; J trimming: 12 bases; junction bases outside the gene matches: 9. The CDR3 is 13 amino acids. CDR3 loop: CASSRNRGEAQYF. The CDR3 coding sequence is TGCGCCAGCAGCCGGAACAGGGGTGAGGCTCAGTACTTC.

The chain recombines TRBV9 with TRBJ2-7, with TRBD2 matching 7 bases. This CDR3 is built from 13 residues. Germline lookup yields CDR1 SGDLS and CDR2 YYNGEE. The V gene end was trimmed by 7 bases and the J gene end by 3 bases; junction bases not matched to a gene: 7. CDR3 sequence (DNA): TGTGCCAGCTCGGGGACTAACATCTACGAGCAGTACTTC. Amino acids: CASSGTNIYEQYF.

The chain carries TRBV29-1 and TRBJ2-2, with 9 bases aligning to TRBD1. The CDR3 is 17 amino acids. Trimming removed 0 bases from V and 5 bases from J; junction bases left unmatched: 10. Germline-derived CDR1 and CDR2 are SQVTM and ANQGSEA. The CDR3 sequence: CSVEDRGGQGSTGELFF. CDR3 sequence (DNA): TGCAGCGTTGAAGATCGAGGTGGACAGGGGTCAACCGGGGAGCTGTTTTTT.

CDR3 in amino acids: CASSQEFRQANTEAFF. In nucleotides, the CDR3 is TGCGCCAGCAGCCAAGAATTTAGACAGGCGAACACTGAAGCTTTCTTT. The genes are TRBV4-3 and TRBJ1-1; possibly TRBD1 for D (6 bases). Per germline, CDR1 LGHNA and CDR2 YSLEER. With 0 bases removed from V and 1 base from J, the gap between germline ends came to 12 bases. The CDR3 is 16 amino acids.

The chain has TRBV29-1 and TRBJ1-1; TRBD1 aligns across 7 bases. CDR3 length: 14 amino acids. Per the germline V gene, CDR1 is SQVTM and CDR2 is ANQGSEA. J lost 3 bases, V lost 6 bases, and 10 bases had no gene match. CDR3 DNA: TGCAGCGTCGGAAAGGGGGCCTCTGACACTGAAGCTTTCTTT. Its protein product is CSVGKGASDTEAFF. The full variable domain, rest sourced from reference TRBV29-1 and TRBJ1-1, is SAVISQKPSRDICQRGTSLTIQCQVDSQVTMMFWYRQQPGQSLTLIATANQGSEATYESGFVIDKFPISRPNLTFSTLTVSNMSPEDSSIYLCSVGKGASDTEAFFGQGTRLTVV.

This chain joins TRBV29-1 and TRBJ1-1, with a tentative D call TRBD1 (6 bases). Germline CDR1 and CDR2: SQVTM and ANQGSEA. Between the trimmed V and J ends, which lost 7 bases and 3 bases, there was a span of 15 bases. The CDR3 sequence is 13 residues long. CDR3 amino acids: CSASVGGDTEAFF. CDR3 bases: TGCAGCGCTTCAGTAGGGGGGGACACTGAAGCTTTCTTT.

This sequence joins TRBV6-5 and TRBJ1-5, with D unresolved. V lost 6 bases and J lost 6, with 18 bases in between. CDR3 length equals 15 residues. CDR1 is MNHEY and CDR2 is SVGAGI in the germline V gene. The CDR3 nucleotides read TGTGCCAGCAGCCCGGGTCGCCGGGGAATTCAGCCCCAGCATTTT. Translating gives CASSPGRRGIQPQHF.

Written as DNA, the CDR3 is TGCGCCAGCAGCCACAATGCCAGGGAAAAGGCAGATACGCAGTATTTT. This encodes CASSHNAREKADTQYF. This chain joins TRBV4-3 and TRBJ2-3; possibly TRBD1 for D (5 bases). The length of the CDR3 is 16 residues. CDR1 is LGHNA and CDR2 is YSLEER in the germline V gene. V was shortened by 3 bases and J by 4 bases, with 17 bases between the two germline ends.

The genes are TRBV19 and TRBJ1-1; D gene ambiguous. This CDR3 comprises 13 residues. V was shortened by 5 bases and J by 6 bases, with 13 bases between the two germline ends. Germline CDR1 and CDR2: LNHDA and SQIVND (reference sequence). The CDR3 region has the DNA TGTGCCAGTAGTCCCTCGGTCGGGGCTGAAGCTTTCTTT. This translates into CASSPSVGAEAFF.

In this sample, this clone turned up once. This sequence joins TRBV30 and TRBJ2-1; 7 nucleotides agree with TRBD1. With V trimmed by 3 bases and J by 1 base, 3 bases remained unmatched. Germline V lookup: CDR1 GTSNPN, CDR2 SVGIG (reference sequence). The CDR3 contains 14 residues. For the CDR3, the DNA is TGTGCCTGGAGGGGGACAGCGTCCTACAATGAGCAGTTCTTC. Translating it yields CAWRGTASYNEQFF. The full variable domain, in which reference TRBV30 and TRBJ2-1 provide the parts outside the CDR3, is SQTIHQWPATLVQPVGSPLSLECTVEGTSNPNLYWYRQAAGRGLQLLFYSVGIGQISSEVPQNLSASRPQDRQFILSSKKLLLSDSGFYLCAWRGTASYNEQFFGPGTRLTVL.

CDR3 residues: CAWSRGNYGYTF. For the CDR3, the DNA is TGTGCCTGGAGTAGGGGCAACTATGGCTACACCTTC. The chain carries TRBV30 and TRBJ1-2; D perhaps matches TRBD1 (5 bases). The CDR3 spans 12 residues. V shed 2 bases and J shed 2 bases, with 6 bases lying between them. The germline gives CDR1 GTSNPN, CDR2 SVGIG (reference sequence). Together with reference TRBV30 and TRBJ1-2, the CDR3 gives the full variable domain: SQTIHQWPATLVQPVGSPLSLECTVEGTSNPNLYWYRQAAGRGLQLLFYSVGIGQISSEVPQNLSASRPQDRQFILSSKKLLLSDSGFYLCAWSRGNYGYTFGSGTRLTVV.

The CDR3 DNA reads as TGTGCCATCTCTGGGACTGAGGGACCCTATGAGCAGTTCTTC. Its translation: CAISGTEGPYEQFF. V gene TRBV10-3 combines with J gene TRBJ2-1; TRBD2 is a possible D gene (6 bases). Per germline, CDR1 ENHRY and CDR2 SYGVKD. The CDR3 contains 14 residues. V lost 8 bases, J lost 8 bases, and 19 bases lay in between.